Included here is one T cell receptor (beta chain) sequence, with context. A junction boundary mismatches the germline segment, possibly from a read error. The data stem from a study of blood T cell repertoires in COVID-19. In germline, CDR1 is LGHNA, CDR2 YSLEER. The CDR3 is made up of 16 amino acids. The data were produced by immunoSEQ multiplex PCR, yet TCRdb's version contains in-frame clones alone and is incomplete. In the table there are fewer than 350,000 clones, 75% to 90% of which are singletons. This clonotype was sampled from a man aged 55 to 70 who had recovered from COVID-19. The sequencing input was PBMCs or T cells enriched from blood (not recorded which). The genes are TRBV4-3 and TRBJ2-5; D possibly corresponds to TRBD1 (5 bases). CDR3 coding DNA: TGCGCCAGCAGCACCTCCAGGTTTCTGGGGCAAGGGACCCAGTACTTC. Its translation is CASSTSRFLGQGTQYF.